This T cell receptor beta chain was sequenced in a study of T cell repertoires in cytomegalovirus infection. Study-wide background: Indicated by public TCR beta signatures were CMV infection and matching HLA type.

TCRdb re-derived calls from the reads in MiXCR, one entry per CDR3 protein. The repertoire holds about 460,000 distinct CDR3 sequences, with about 11% as singletons. Study results and limitations: Dominating the ex vivo response were TCR beta clonotypes that were CMV-specific and HLA-C-restricted.

V lost 2 bases, J lost 1 base, and 6 bases stayed unmatched. The germline gives CDR1 SQVTM, CDR2 ANQGSEA. This CDR3 is built from 15 residues. This clonotype was seen at least ten times. Its antigen remains unidentified. V usage is TRBV29-1 and J usage is TRBJ2-7, with 9 bases aligning to TRBD1. Sequenced input: PBMCs. This receptor was taken from a human donor in good health (CMV status not recorded). Some clones in this sample may be carry-over from other donors' samples. Written as DNA, the CDR3 is TGCAGCGTTGAACGGACAGGGGACGAATCCTACGAGCAGTACTTC. Translating it yields CSVERTGDESYEQYF.